This T cell receptor (beta chain) appears in the sequencing data of a study of T cells after yellow fever vaccination. For the study at large: SMART-Seq v4 Ultra Low Input prepared libraries from low-cell fractions.

This clonotype was found many times. The antigen is unknown. Regarding the study as a whole: The presence of abundant clonotypes contaminating from the bulk population was possible in FACS-sorted repertoires. Peaking on day 5 versus 15, the secondary response was faster but weaker.

TCR cDNA, made by 5'RACE template switching, carried an added universal primer site and UMIs. A single record per CDR3 protein comes from TCRdb applying MiXCR to the 5' RACE reads. In the table there are approximately 32,000 distinct CDR3 sequences, approximately 4.4% of which are singletons. Sequencing used CD8+ T cells sorted from PBMCs, obtained 5 days after the yellow fever booster vaccination. The receptor comes from a man aged 25 to 40 who received the YFV17D yellow fever vaccine.

CDR3 DNA sequence: TGTGCCAGCAGGTCAACTCCCGGACTAGCGGGAGCAGAATACTACGAGCAGTACTTC. Translated, it gives CASRSTPGLAGAEYYEQYF. J is TRBJ2-7 and V is TRBV7-9; 13 bases map to TRBD2. The J segment lost 3 bases and the V segment lost 6 bases, leaving 17 bases of the junction unmatched. Germline V gene lookup returns CDR1 SEHNR and CDR2 FQNEAQ (reference sequence). The CDR3 contains 19 residues.